The clone carrying this T cell receptor (beta chain) was seen just once. Trimming removed 2 bases at V and 0 bases at J, with 5 bases between. CDR3 length equals 14 residues. Germline V gives CDR1 MNHEY, CDR2 SVGAGI. The entry originates in a study of control samples from healthy donors and cancer patients. TCRdb's table, derived via immunoSEQ multiplex PCR, lists solely in-frame clones and lacks some. This repertoire shows about 130,000 clones, about nine tenths found once; its top ten account for about 7.6%. The receptor was isolated from a man aged 45 to 65 with head and neck cancer. Material: PBMCs. The rearrangement links TRBV6-5 to TRBJ2-1; D is unresolved. The CDR3 bases are TGTGCCAGCAGTTACCGTGTCTCCTACAATGAGCAGTTCTTC. Encoded protein: CASSYRVSYNEQFF.